The 8 T cell receptor beta chains below were found in one sample sequenced in a study listed by TCRdb under 2016. The library was produced with RT-PCR. The sequencing machine was an Illumina MiSeq. TCRdb redid the processing of the public reads, applying fastp at Q25 and MiXCR, and retained in-frame beta chains. Here each entry gathers all rows of one CDR3 protein and keeps the most common genes and DNA. The sample data list about 700,000 distinct CDR3 sequences, and 14% of these were observed just once. Roughly 4% of the sample rests with the top ten. Sequences were obtained from memory CD4+ T cells from blood. These TCRs come from a female donor in good health, serving as a healthy control.

This clonotype came up a few times. This chain uses TRBV7-2 with TRBJ2-5; 8 bases line up with TRBD1. J gave up 4 bases and V 4 bases, and 2 bases lay outside the gene matches. Germline V gene lookup returns CDR1 SGHTA and CDR2 FQGNSA. The CDR3 spans 13 residues. The chain's CDR3 is CASSSDRGETQYF. In DNA, the CDR3 is TGTGCCAGCAGCTCCGACAGGGGAGAGACCCAGTACTTC.

The chain employs TRBV6-5 and TRBJ1-6, with TRBD1 matching over 7 bases. V lost 2 bases and J lost 1; bases outside the gene matches: 8. The CDR3 covers 18 residues. CDR1 is MNHEY and CDR2 is SVGAGI in the germline V gene. The chain's CDR3 is CASSYEGASMSYNSPLHF. The CDR3 nucleotides are TGTGCCAGCAGTTACGAGGGGGCTAGCATGTCCTATAATTCACCCCTCCACTTT.

Only a few counts were recorded for this clonotype. The chain joins TRBV14 to TRBJ1-3; no firm D call. V was clipped by 4 bases and J by 1 base, with 14 bases between them. Germline lookup yields CDR1 SGHDN and CDR2 FVKESK. CDR3 size: 16 residues. CDR3 in amino acids: CASSPDIGWSGNTIYF. CDR3 DNA: TGTGCCAGCAGCCCCGATATCGGGTGGTCTGGAAACACCATATATTTT.

This clonotype was seen a handful of times. This chain joins TRBV27 and TRBJ2-7; D is perhaps TRBD2 (6 bases). Germline V gene sequence: CDR1 MNHEY, CDR2 SMNVEV (reference sequence). Trimming pared 0 bases from V and 2 bases from J, leaving 11 bases between. The CDR3 is 15 residues long. CDR3 loop: CASSLSRGKTYEQYF. The DNA for the CDR3 is TGTGCCAGCAGTTTATCCCGGGGGAAGACCTACGAGCAGTACTTC.

This clonotype occurred a few times. This sequence joins TRBV20-1 and TRBJ2-3, with D possibly matching TRBD1 (5 bases). Trimming pared 5 bases from V and 2 bases from J, leaving 8 bases between. The germline CDR1 and CDR2 sequences are DFQATT and SNEGSKA (reference sequence). CDR3 length: 12 residues. For the CDR3, the DNA is TGCAGTGCTGCGGACAACACAGATACGCAGTATTTT. Its translation: CSAADNTDTQYF.

This clonotype was recorded a few times. The V call is TRBV12-3 or TRBV12-4, the J call TRBJ1-5; no clear D gene. The CDR3 covers 14 residues. V was pared by 6 bases and J by 6 bases, with 15 bases between. The CDR3 spells CASSLQRASQPQHF. DNA of the CDR3: TGTGCCAGCAGCCTTCAAAGGGCGAGTCAGCCCCAGCATTTT.

The table lists this clonotype with a few counts. The chain recombines TRBV20-1 with TRBJ2-5, with 8 bases identical to TRBD1. The CDR3 contains 14 residues. J lost 3 bases, V lost 5 bases, and 8 bases had no gene match. The V gene's germline CDR1 is DFQATT and CDR2 SNEGSKA (reference sequence). CDR3 coding DNA: TGCAGTGCTGATAAGACAGGGGACGAAGAGACCCAGTACTTC. As protein: CSADKTGDEETQYF.

This clonotype turned up a few times. This chain uses TRBV11-2 with TRBJ1-1; TRBD1 matches at 7 bases. Trimming removed 1 base from V and 5 bases from J; junction bases left unmatched: 7. CDR1 is SGHAT, CDR2 FQNNGV, per germline. CDR3 length equals 15 residues. CDR3 sequence (DNA): TGTGCCAGCAGCTTAGTTCGACAGGGATATACTGAAGCTTTCTTT. This codes for CASSLVRQGYTEAFF.